This passage covers 14 T cell receptor beta chains from one sample sequenced in a study of blood T cells in healthy people across ages. Together with a sample-barcoded 5' primer, a J-beta primer mix was included in a second PCR lasting about 7 to 11 cycles. TCRdb re-called the 5' RACE reads with MiXCR, one entry per CDR3 protein. This sample has over 700,000 distinct CDR3 sequences, with about 48% found just once. Sequencing was performed on blood. The receptors come from a man aged 80 or over in good health.

This clonotype appeared a few times. This chain connects TRBV7-9 to TRBJ1-2; D not resolved. The V gene lost 4 bases and the J gene lost 8 bases, with 8 bases spanning the gap. The CDR3 loop spans 11 amino acids. Germline-derived CDR1 and CDR2 are SEHNR and FQNEAQ (reference sequence). The CDR3 DNA is TGTGCCAGCAGCTCCGTGGGGGGCTACACCTTC. Encoded protein: CASSSVGGYTF.

This clonotype has more than one count but fewer than ten. The CDR3 nucleotides are TGTGCCAGCAGCCAAGGCAGCAGTAGCAATCAGCCCCAGCATTTT. This encodes CASSQGSSSNQPQHF. The chain is built from TRBV3-1 and TRBJ1-5; D is undetermined. The CDR3 length is 15 residues. Germline V gene data show CDR1 as LGHDT and CDR2 as YNNKEL (reference sequence). V was trimmed by 1 base and J by 0 bases, leaving 7 bases between them.

The rearrangement joins TRBV7-9 to TRBJ1-5, with 7 nucleotides matching TRBD1. The V gene end was trimmed by 1 base and the J gene end by 0 bases; junction bases not matched to a gene: 9. The germline V gene has CDR1 SEHNR and CDR2 FQNEAQ (reference sequence). The CDR3 is 18 amino acids. CDR3 in amino acids: CASSLVPTGVYSNQPQHF. The CDR3 bases are TGTGCCAGCAGCTTAGTCCCCACAGGGGTTTATAGCAATCAGCCCCAGCATTTT. Variable domain in full (rest from reference TRBV7-9 and TRBJ1-5): DTGVSQNPRHKITKRGQNVTFRCDPISEHNRLYWYRQTLGQGPEFLTYFQNEAQLEKSRLLSDRFSAERPKGSFSTLEIQRTEQGDSAMYLCASSLVPTGVYSNQPQHFGDGTRLSIL.

The chain carries TRBV14 and TRBJ2-1; 10 nucleotides match TRBD2. V trimming: 4 bases; J trimming: 6 bases; junction bases outside the gene matches: 6. The CDR3 is 15 residues long. Germline assignment: CDR1 SGHDN and CDR2 FVKESK. The CDR3 sequence: CASSPSGSNRNEQFF. The CDR3, as DNA: TGTGCCAGCAGCCCTAGCGGGAGTAATCGCAATGAGCAGTTCTTC.

The rearrangement joins TRBV29-1 to TRBJ1-4, with TRBD1 identical over 8 bases. CDR3 size: 13 residues. Germline-derived CDR1 and CDR2 are SQVTM and ANQGSEA. Trimming removed 7 bases from V and 3 bases from J; junction bases left unmatched: 4. Here the CDR3 DNA reads TGCAGCGGTCAGGGGGCCCCTAATGAAAAACTGTTTTTT. Translation gives CSGQGAPNEKLFF.

This clonotype was recorded a few times. The CDR3, as DNA: TGTGCCAGCAGTTACGACAAAGGGTCCTACAATGAGCAGTTCTTC. This encodes CASSYDKGSYNEQFF. The V gene is TRBV6-5, the J gene TRBJ2-1; D gene unclear. The CDR3 extends over 15 amino acids. Germline V gives CDR1 MNHEY, CDR2 SVGAGI. V lost 2 bases and J 1 base, leaving 9 bases between the germline ends.

V usage is TRBV10-2 and J usage is TRBJ2-5; 9 nucleotides align to TRBD1. Germline V CDR1 and CDR2: WSHSY, SAAADI. V dropped 6 bases and J dropped 7; count of bases not matched to a gene: 6. The CDR3 runs to 13 residues. The CDR3: CASRGTGYGTQYF. The CDR3 DNA is TGCGCCAGCAGGGGGACAGGGTACGGGACCCAGTACTTC.

This clonotype was counted a few times. The chain carries TRBV5-1 and TRBJ2-4, with 9 bases fitting TRBD2. The end of the DNA aligns better with TRBJ2-7, so the J call may be wrong. The CDR3 has 16 residues. The germline gives CDR1 SGHRS, CDR2 YFSETQ. In DNA, the CDR3 is TGCGCCAGCCGGAGACTAGCGGCCTCAAATCGCTACGAGCAGTACTTC. Amino acids: CASRRLAASNRYEQYF.

V and J are TRBV20-1 and TRBJ2-5, with D possibly matching TRBD1 (5 bases). Trimming pared 6 bases from V and 2 bases from J, leaving 19 bases between. The CDR3 consists of 15 residues. The germline V gene has CDR1 DFQATT and CDR2 SNEGSKA (reference sequence). The CDR3 reads CSARSSRVKQETQYF. DNA for the CDR3: TGCAGTGCAAGATCCTCCAGGGTGAAACAAGAGACCCAGTACTTC.

J is TRBJ1-3 and V is TRBV27, with 9 bases fitting TRBD1. Germline CDR1 and CDR2: MNHEY and SMNVEV (reference sequence). The V gene end was trimmed by 3 bases and the J gene end by 14 bases; junction bases not matched to a gene: 8. This CDR3 has 13 residues. The CDR3 DNA reads as TGTGCCAGCAGTTTTTACTCTGACAGGGGGTTATATTTT. Amino acids: CASSFYSDRGLYF.

The J gene is TRBJ2-5, the V gene TRBV30; D may be TRBD1 (6 bases). The DNA end favors TRBJ2-4, so the J call may be wrong. Germline assignment: CDR1 GTSNPN and CDR2 SVGIG (reference sequence). The CDR3 consists of 16 residues. The CDR3 reads CAWSEIRGGSKNIQYF. The CDR3 DNA follows: TGTGCCTGGAGTGAGATCAGGGGCGGATCCAAAAACATTCAGTACTTC.

This clonotype was recorded a few times. CDR3 coding DNA: TGTGCCAGTGTAGGTCCCAGGGCTAGCGGGAGAAATGAGCAGTTCTTC. Amino acids: CASVGPRASGRNEQFF. V and J are TRBV12-3 or TRBV12-4 and TRBJ2-1, with 10 bases identical to TRBD2. The CDR3 spans 16 residues. V was clipped by 9 bases and J by 7 bases; unmatched bases: 15.

The CDR3 protein is CASSDSPPRQGEGYTF. The CDR3 nucleotides read TGTGCCAGCAGCGATAGCCCCCCCCGACAGGGAGAAGGCTACACCTTC. The chain is built from TRBV7-9 and TRBJ1-2; the match to TRBD1 covers 7 bases. V gave up 5 bases and J gave up 8 bases; unmatched junction bases: 17. Looked up from germline, CDR1 is SEHNR and CDR2 is FQNEAQ (reference sequence). The CDR3 is made up of 16 amino acids.

The chain is built from TRBV2 and TRBJ2-7; TRBD1 agrees at 9 bases. Germline-derived CDR1 and CDR2 are SNHLY and FYNNEI. The junction had 8 bases not matched to a gene; V was cut back by 7 bases and J by 4 bases. The CDR3 is 14 amino acids. CDR3 nucleotide sequence: TGTGCCAGCACAGGGGGACAGGGAGGATACGAGCAGTACTTC. This encodes CASTGGQGGYEQYF.